These T cell receptor beta chains were read from a single sample in a study of shared T cell receptors in the human thymus. TCRdb's table, derived via immunoSEQ multiplex PCR, lists solely in-frame clones and lacks some. Of 500,000 to 850,000 clones in the sample, about 87% were seen once. This sample was also put to use in a study of human thymus T cells.

The material sequenced was thymocytes. The receptors shown here come from a boy younger than two with a congenital heart defect. The CDR3 runs from the conserved cysteine through the conserved F or W. The D gene is left open where the match is weak. A clone size is listed for some rows: how often the clone was seen (once, few, many), or a class if it is expanded.

DNA: TGCGCCAGCAGCCAAGATCCCCTGGGGAGCGGGAAATACAATGAGCAGTTCTTC; CDR3: CASSQDPLGSGKYNEQFF; D: TRBD2; J: TRBJ2-1; size: few; V: TRBV4-3
DNA: TGTGCCAGCAGAGCCGGGACTAGCGGCGAGCAGTACTTC; CDR3: CASRAGTSGEQYF; D: TRBD2; J: TRBJ2-7; size: once; V: TRBV27
DNA: TGTGCCAGCAGTAACACGAGGTGGTGGTTCTTC; CDR3: CASSNTRWWFF; D: -; J: TRBJ2-1; size: -; V: TRBV27
DNA: TGTGCCAGCAGCCTAAAGGGGCACCTTAACTATGGCTACACCTTC; CDR3: CASSLKGHLNYGYTF; D: -; J: TRBJ1-2; size: -; V: TRBV5-5
DNA: TGCGCCAGCAGCTTCGGCCAGGGCCTCACTGAAGCTTTCTTT; CDR3: CASSFGQGLTEAFF; D: -; J: TRBJ1-1; size: -; V: TRBV5-1
DNA: TGCGCCAGCAGCACGGGGACAGGGAGCACAGATACGCAGTATTTT; CDR3: CASSTGTGSTDTQYF; D: TRBD1; J: TRBJ2-3; size: -; V: TRBV5-1
DNA: TGCAGCGTGCGACAGGGGGCGCGGGGCACCTTC; CDR3: CSVRQGARGTF; D: TRBD1; J: TRBJ1-2; size: -; V: TRBV29-1
DNA: TGTGCCAGCAGTGCGGGACTCCGGCTTTATGAAAAGTTGTTTTTT; CDR3: CASSAGLRLYEKLFF; D: -; J: TRBJ1-4; size: -; V: TRBV27
DNA: TGTGCCAGCAGTTTGGCCGACAGGGAATTCAATTCACCCCTCCACTTT; CDR3: CASSLADREFNSPLHF; D: TRBD1; J: TRBJ1-6; size: -; V: TRBV28
DNA: TGTGCCAGCTCACCGGAAGGAAACAGGGCCCTGAACACTGAAGCTTTCTTT; CDR3: CASSPEGNRALNTEAFF; D: -; J: TRBJ1-1; size: -; V: TRBV18
DNA: TGTGCCAGCAGCTTGTCTACGACCCGCAGGAATGAGCAGTTCTTC; CDR3: CASSLSTTRRNEQFF; D: -; J: TRBJ2-1; size: -; V: TRBV5-4
DNA: TGTGCCAGCAGCGTCGAGCGGGGGGAAAGCAATGAGCAGTTCTTC; CDR3: CASSVERGESNEQFF; D: TRBD2; J: TRBJ2-1; size: -; V: TRBV9
DNA: TGCAGCGTTGTTCCAGGGGGCCAGAACACTGAAGCTTTCTTT; CDR3: CSVVPGGQNTEAFF; D: TRBD1; J: TRBJ1-1; size: -; V: TRBV29-1
DNA: TGCGCCAGCAGCCAAGAATGCAGGGGGAGTGAAAAACTGTTTTTT; CDR3: CASSQECRGSEKLFF; D: TRBD1; J: TRBJ1-4; size: -; V: TRBV4-3
DNA: TGTGCCAGCAGTTTACGGGACGGGAGCTCCTATAATTCACCCCTCCACTTT; CDR3: CASSLRDGSSYNSPLHF; D: -; J: TRBJ1-6; size: -; V: TRBV28
DNA: TGTGCCAGCAGCGCGGGACAGGGGGGAGGTCAGCCCCAGCATTTT; CDR3: CASSAGQGGGQPQHF; D: TRBD1; J: TRBJ1-5; size: once; V: TRBV5-6
DNA: TGTGCCAGCGAATACAGGGGGAGCTACACCTTC; CDR3: CASEYRGSYTF; D: TRBD1; J: TRBJ1-2; size: -; V: TRBV27
DNA: TGCGCCAGCACCCGACAGGGACCCAACACCGGGGAGCTGTTTTTT; CDR3: CASTRQGPNTGELFF; D: TRBD1; J: TRBJ2-2; size: -; V: TRBV5-1
DNA: TGTGCCAGCAGCCAAGACCGCAGGGGATATACTGAAGCTTTCTTT; CDR3: CASSQDRRGYTEAFF; D: -; J: TRBJ1-1; size: -; V: TRBV4-2
DNA: TGCGCCAGCAGCTTTTGGACAGGGGGCAAGGGCTACACCTTC; CDR3: CASSFWTGGKGYTF; D: TRBD1; J: TRBJ1-2; size: -; V: TRBV5-1
DNA: TGCGCCAGCAGCCCCACGACACCGGAGGGAAGTTATGAGCAGTTCTTC; CDR3: CASSPTTPEGSYEQFF; D: -; J: TRBJ2-1; size: -; V: TRBV5-1
DNA: TGTGCCAGCAGCCAAGAAACCCGGGACAGGGACCGAGGTTCACCCCTCCACTTT; CDR3: CASSQETRDRDRGSPLHF; D: TRBD1; J: TRBJ1-6; size: -; V: TRBV4-2
DNA: TGTGCCAGCAGCTTACCCTCAGGGATAAGAACCGGGGAGCTGTTTTTT; CDR3: CASSLPSGIRTGELFF; D: -; J: TRBJ2-2; size: -; V: TRBV5-6
DNA: TGTGCCAGCAGCCCTCGTCCCTCGGAAAACATTCAGTACTTC; CDR3: CASSPRPSENIQYF; D: -; J: TRBJ2-4; size: -; V: TRBV7-2
DNA: TGCGCCAGCAGTGCGGGACTAGCGGGAGTCAACGAGCAGTACTTC; CDR3: CASSAGLAGVNEQYF; D: TRBD2; J: TRBJ2-7; size: -; V: TRBV10-1
DNA: TGTGCCAGCAGCCCCCCGGGGAGCAAGGTGGGCGATGAGCAGTTCTTC; CDR3: CASSPPGSKVGDEQFF; D: -; J: TRBJ2-1; size: -; V: TRBV9
DNA: TGTGCCAGCAGCTTGAGAGAACGCAATCAGCCCCAGCATTTT; CDR3: CASSLRERNQPQHF; D: -; J: TRBJ1-5; size: -; V: TRBV7-6
DNA: TGTGCCAGCAGCGGAGGAGTGGCCGGGGAGCTGTTTTTT; CDR3: CASSGGVAGELFF; D: -; J: TRBJ2-2; size: -; V: TRBV9
DNA: TGTGCCAGTAGTACAGTTTTGGGAGGGATTAAGCCTACGCCCTACGAGCAGTACTTC; CDR3: CASSTVLGGIKPTPYEQYF; D: TRBD2; J: TRBJ2-7; size: -; V: TRBV19
DNA: TGTGCCAGCAGCTTTAGCGGGGGCAACTCCTACGAGCAGTACTTC; CDR3: CASSFSGGNSYEQYF; D: TRBD2; J: TRBJ2-7; size: -; V: TRBV7-9
DNA: TGTGCCAGCAGCCCCGCGTCACGCGACTACGAGCAGTACTTC; CDR3: CASSPASRDYEQYF; D: -; J: TRBJ2-7; size: once; V: TRBV7-6
DNA: TGTGCCAGCAGCGGTCCGCTCCCCCCAGGAGAGCAGTACTTC; CDR3: CASSGPLPPGEQYF; D: -; J: TRBJ2-7; size: -; V: TRBV28
DNA: TGTGCCTGGAGCAAAGGACTAGCGGGAGTGGGGGGTACGCAGTATTTT; CDR3: CAWSKGLAGVGGTQYF; D: TRBD2; J: TRBJ2-3; size: -; V: TRBV30
DNA: TGTGCCAGCAGCGAAAAGCCGACTACTCATTACAATGAGCAGTTCTTC; CDR3: CASSEKPTTHYNEQFF; D: -; J: TRBJ2-1; size: -; V: TRBV6-1
DNA: TGCGCCAGCAGCCTCCACACTGAAGCTTTCTTT; CDR3: CASSLHTEAFF; D: -; J: TRBJ1-1; size: -; V: TRBV5-1
DNA: TGTGCCAGCAGCTGGCGACAGGGGGCTCGGCGATTAGCTGAAGCTTTCTTT; CDR3: CASSWRQGARRLAEAFF; D: TRBD1; J: TRBJ1-1; size: -; V: TRBV7-2